The table lists the clone carrying this T cell receptor beta chain with many counts. The sample comes from a study of neurological immune-mediated disorders. The CDR3 contains 13 residues. V was shortened by 1 base and J by 6 bases, with 12 bases between the two germline ends. Germline V gene lookup returns CDR1 DFQATT and CDR2 SNEGSKA (reference sequence). PBMCs stored at -80 C, 2 million in total, were the source of the unsorted libraries. It was by 5'RACE with 10-nucleotide random UMIs that the cDNA was made. TCRdb passed the 5' RACE reads through MiXCR, listing each CDR3 protein once. There are some 28,000 distinct CDR3 sequences in the sample; about 7% occur only once, and about 8.1% lies in the top ten.

This chain links TRBV20-1 with TRBJ1-1; maybe TRBD1 (5 bases). This sequence was found in a woman in her fifties or sixties in good health. Sequencing input: PBMCs. CDR3 bases: TGCAGTGCTAGAGGGCCCTGGGGACCTGAAGCTTTCTTT. Encoded protein: CSARGPWGPEAFF.